This TCR beta chain appears in the sequencing data of a study of response to subunit inactivated influenza vaccine. TCRdb used MiXCR to reprocess the RT-PCR reads, holding one entry per CDR3 protein. Of about 780,000 distinct CDR3 sequences in the sample, about a fifth were seen once. This clonotype was sampled from a man aged 50-59 years who received an inactivated influenza vaccine. Sequencing was performed on PBMCs from blood, taken roughly 5 days after vaccination.

In DNA, the CDR3 is TGTGCCAGCAGCCAAGATATCCTGGCGGCTAGCTCCTACAATGAGCAGTTCTTC. This sequence encodes CASSQDILAASSYNEQFF. V and J are TRBV4-2 and TRBJ2-1; no reliable D call. This CDR3 comprises 18 residues. V lost 0 bases and J 0 bases, leaving 15 bases between the germline ends. The germline V gene has CDR1 LGHNA and CDR2 YNFKEQ.